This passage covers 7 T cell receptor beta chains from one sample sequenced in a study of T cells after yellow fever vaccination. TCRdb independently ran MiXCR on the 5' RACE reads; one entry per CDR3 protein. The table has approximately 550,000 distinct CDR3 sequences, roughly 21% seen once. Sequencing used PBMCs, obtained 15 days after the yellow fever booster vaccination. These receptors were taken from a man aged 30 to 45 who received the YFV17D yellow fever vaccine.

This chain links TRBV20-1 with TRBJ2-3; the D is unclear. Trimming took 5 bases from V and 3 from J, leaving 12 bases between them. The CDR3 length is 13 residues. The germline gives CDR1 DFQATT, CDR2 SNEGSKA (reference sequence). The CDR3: CSAWAGRTDTQYF. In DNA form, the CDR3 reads TGCAGTGCTTGGGCAGGCCGGACAGATACGCAGTATTTT.

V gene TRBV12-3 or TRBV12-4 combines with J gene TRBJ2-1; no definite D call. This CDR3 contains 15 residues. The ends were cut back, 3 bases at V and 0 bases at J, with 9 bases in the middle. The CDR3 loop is CASSFSRSSYNEQFF. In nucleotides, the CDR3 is TGTGCCAGCAGTTTTTCCAGAAGCTCCTACAATGAGCAGTTCTTC.

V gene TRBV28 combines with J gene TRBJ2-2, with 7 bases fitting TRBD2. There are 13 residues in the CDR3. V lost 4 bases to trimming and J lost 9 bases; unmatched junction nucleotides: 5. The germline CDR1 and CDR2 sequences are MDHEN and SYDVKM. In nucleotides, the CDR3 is TGTGCCAGCAGTTCCCCGGGACTAAGGGAGCTGTTTTTT. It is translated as CASSSPGLRELFF.

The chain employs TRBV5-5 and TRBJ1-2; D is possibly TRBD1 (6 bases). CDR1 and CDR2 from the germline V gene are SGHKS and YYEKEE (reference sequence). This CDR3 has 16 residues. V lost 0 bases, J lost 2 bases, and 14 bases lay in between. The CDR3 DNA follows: TGTGCCAGCAGCTTGGCCGGCAGGGGCCTAAACTATGGCTACACCTTC. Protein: CASSLAGRGLNYGYTF.

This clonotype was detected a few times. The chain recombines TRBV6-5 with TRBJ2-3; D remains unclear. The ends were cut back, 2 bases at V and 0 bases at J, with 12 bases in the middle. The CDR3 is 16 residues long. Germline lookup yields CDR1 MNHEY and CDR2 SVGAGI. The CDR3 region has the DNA TGTGCCAGCAGTTACGGATATACAAGAAGCACAGATACGCAGTATTTT. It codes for CASSYGYTRSTDTQYF.

The CDR3 sequence is CASNPSRGTREQETQYF. CDR3 DNA sequence: TGTGCCAGCAATCCAAGCCGGGGGACTAGGGAACAAGAGACCCAGTACTTC. The chain combines TRBV21-1 with TRBJ2-5; the table names TRBD2, a call not compared with the DNA. TRBV21-1 is flagged as a pseudogene. The CDR3 length is 17 residues.

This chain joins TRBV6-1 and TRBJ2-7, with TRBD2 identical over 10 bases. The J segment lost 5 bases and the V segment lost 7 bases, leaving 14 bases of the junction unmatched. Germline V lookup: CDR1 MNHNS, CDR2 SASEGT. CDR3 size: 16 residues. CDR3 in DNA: TGTGCCAGCACCTTTGCGGCTAGCGGGAGATTCAACGAGCAGTACTTC. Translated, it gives CASTFAASGRFNEQYF.